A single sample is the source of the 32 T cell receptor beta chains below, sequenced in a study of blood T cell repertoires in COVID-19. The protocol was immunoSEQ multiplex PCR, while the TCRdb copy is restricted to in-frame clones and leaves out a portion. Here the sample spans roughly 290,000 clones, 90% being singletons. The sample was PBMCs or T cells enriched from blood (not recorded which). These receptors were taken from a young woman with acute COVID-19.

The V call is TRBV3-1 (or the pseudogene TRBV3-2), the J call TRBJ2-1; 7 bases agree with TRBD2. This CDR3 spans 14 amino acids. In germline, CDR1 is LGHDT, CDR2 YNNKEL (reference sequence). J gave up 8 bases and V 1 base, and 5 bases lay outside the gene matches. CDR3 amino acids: CASSQVGGSDEQFF. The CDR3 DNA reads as TGTGCCAGCAGCCAAGTGGGCGGGAGCGATGAGCAGTTCTTC.

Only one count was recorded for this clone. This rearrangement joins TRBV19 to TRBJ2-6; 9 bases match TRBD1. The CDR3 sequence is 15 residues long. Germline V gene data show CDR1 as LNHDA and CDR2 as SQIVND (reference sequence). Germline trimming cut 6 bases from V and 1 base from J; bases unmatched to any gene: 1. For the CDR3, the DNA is TGTGCCAGTAGGGGGACAGGGTCTGGGGCCAACGTCCTGACTTTC. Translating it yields CASRGTGSGANVLTF.

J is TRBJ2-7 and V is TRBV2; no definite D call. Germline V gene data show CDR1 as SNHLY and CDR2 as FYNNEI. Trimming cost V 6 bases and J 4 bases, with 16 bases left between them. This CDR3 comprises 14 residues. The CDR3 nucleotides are TGTGCCAGCAGGGTATCCGTTGGGCCATACGAGCAGTACTTC. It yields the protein CASRVSVGPYEQYF.

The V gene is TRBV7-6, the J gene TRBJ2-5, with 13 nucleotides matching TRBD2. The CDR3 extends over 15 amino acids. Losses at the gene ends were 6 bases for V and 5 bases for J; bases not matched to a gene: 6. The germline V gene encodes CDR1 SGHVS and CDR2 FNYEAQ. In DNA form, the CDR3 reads TGTGCCAGCAGGCAACTAGCGGGGGGGGGCGAGACCCAGTACTTC. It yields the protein CASRQLAGGGETQYF.

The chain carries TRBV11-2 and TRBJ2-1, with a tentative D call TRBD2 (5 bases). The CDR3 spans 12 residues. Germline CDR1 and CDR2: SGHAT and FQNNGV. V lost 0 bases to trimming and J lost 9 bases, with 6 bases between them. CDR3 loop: CASSLDRGEQFF. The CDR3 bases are TGTGCCAGCAGCTTAGATCGGGGTGAGCAGTTCTTC.

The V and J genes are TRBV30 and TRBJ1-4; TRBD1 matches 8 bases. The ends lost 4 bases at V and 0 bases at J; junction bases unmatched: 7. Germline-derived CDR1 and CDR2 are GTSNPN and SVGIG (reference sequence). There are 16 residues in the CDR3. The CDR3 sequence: CAWTDDRGATNEKLFF. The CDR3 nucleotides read TGTGCCTGGACCGATGACAGGGGAGCAACTAATGAAAAACTGTTTTTT.

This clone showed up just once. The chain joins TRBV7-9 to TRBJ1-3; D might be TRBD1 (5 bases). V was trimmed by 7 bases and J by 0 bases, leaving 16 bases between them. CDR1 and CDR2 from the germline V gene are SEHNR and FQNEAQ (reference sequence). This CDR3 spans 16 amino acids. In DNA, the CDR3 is TGTGCCAGCACCAAGCAGGGAATATACTCTGGAAACACCATATATTTT. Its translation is CASTKQGIYSGNTIYF.

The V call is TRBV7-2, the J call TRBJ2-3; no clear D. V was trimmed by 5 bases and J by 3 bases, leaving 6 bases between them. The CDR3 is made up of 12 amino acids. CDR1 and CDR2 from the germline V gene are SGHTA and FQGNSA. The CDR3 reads CASSPFTDTQYF. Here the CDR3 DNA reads TGTGCCAGCAGCCCTTTTACAGATACGCAGTATTTT. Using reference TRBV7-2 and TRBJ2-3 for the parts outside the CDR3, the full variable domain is GAGVSQSPSNKVTEKGKDVELRCDPISGHTALYWYRQSLGQGLEFLIYFQGNSAPDKSGLPSDRFSAERTGGSVSTLTIQRTQQEDSAVYLCASSPFTDTQYFGPGTRLTVL.

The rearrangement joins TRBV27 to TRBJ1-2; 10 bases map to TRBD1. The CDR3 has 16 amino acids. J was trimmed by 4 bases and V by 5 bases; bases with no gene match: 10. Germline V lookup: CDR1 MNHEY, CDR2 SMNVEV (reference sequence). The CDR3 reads CASSSLDRGRFYGYTF. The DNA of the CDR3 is TGTGCCAGCAGTAGTCTAGACAGGGGGCGCTTCTATGGCTACACCTTC.

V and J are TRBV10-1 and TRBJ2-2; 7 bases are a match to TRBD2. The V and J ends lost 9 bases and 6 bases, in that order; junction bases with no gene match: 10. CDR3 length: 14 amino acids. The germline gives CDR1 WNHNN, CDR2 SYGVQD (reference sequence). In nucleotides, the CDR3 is TGCGCCAGTGAAGGACTAGATCGTCCCGGGGAGCTGTTTTTT. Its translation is CASEGLDRPGELFF.

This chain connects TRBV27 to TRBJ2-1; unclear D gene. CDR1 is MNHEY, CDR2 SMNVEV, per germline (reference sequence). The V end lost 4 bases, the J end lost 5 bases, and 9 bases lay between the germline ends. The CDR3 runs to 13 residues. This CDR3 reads CASSSQRNNEQFF. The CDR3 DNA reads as TGTGCCAGCAGTTCTCAGAGGAACAATGAGCAGTTCTTC.

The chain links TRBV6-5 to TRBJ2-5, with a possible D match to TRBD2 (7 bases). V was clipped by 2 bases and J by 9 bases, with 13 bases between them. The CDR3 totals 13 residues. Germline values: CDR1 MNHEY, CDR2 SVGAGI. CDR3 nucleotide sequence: TGTGCCAGCAGTTACGGGGGCGGGGGACCCCAGTACTTC. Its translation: CASSYGGGGPQYF.

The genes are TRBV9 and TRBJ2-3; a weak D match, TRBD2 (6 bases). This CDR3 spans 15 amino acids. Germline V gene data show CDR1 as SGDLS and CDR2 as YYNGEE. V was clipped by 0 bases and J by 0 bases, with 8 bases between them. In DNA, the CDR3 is TGTGCCAGCAGCGTAGACGGGACTAGCACAGATACGCAGTATTTT. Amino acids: CASSVDGTSTDTQYF.

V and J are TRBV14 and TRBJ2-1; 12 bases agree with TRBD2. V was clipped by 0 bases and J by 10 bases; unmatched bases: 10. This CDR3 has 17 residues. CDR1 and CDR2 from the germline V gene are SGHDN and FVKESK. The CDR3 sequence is CASSQERTSGIRGEQFF. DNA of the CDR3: TGTGCCAGCAGCCAAGAGAGGACTAGCGGGATCAGGGGGGAGCAGTTCTTC. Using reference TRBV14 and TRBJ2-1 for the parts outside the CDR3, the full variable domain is EAGVTQFPSHSVIEKGQTVTLRCDPISGHDNLYWYRRVMGKEIKFLLHFVKESKQDESGMPNNRFLAERTGGTYSTLKVQPAELEDSGVYFCASSQERTSGIRGEQFFGPGTRLTVL.

CDR3 in amino acids: CASSVTGVNTEAFF. In DNA, the CDR3 is TGCGCCAGCAGCGTCACAGGGGTGAACACTGAAGCTTTCTTT. This chain connects TRBV5-1 to TRBJ1-1; TRBD1 aligns across 7 bases. CDR3 size: 14 residues. Germline loops: CDR1 SGHRS, CDR2 YFSETQ. V gave up 4 bases and J gave up 0 bases; unmatched junction bases: 3.

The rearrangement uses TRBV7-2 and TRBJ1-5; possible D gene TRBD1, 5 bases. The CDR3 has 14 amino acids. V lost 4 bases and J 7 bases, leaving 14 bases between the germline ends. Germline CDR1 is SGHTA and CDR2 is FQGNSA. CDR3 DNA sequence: TGTGCCAGCAGCTCGCAGGGTATCGGGCAGCCCCAGCATTTT. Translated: CASSSQGIGQPQHF.

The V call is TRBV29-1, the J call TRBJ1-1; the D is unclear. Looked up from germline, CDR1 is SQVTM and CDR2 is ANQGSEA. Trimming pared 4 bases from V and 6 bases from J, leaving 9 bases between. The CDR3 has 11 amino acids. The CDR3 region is CSVVVGAEAFF. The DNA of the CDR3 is TGCAGCGTTGTCGTCGGGGCTGAAGCTTTCTTT. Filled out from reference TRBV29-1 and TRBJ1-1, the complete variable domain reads SAVISQKPSRDICQRGTSLTIQCQVDSQVTMMFWYRQQPGQSLTLIATANQGSEATYESGFVIDKFPISRPNLTFSTLTVSNMSPEDSSIYLCSVVVGAEAFFGQGTRLTVV.

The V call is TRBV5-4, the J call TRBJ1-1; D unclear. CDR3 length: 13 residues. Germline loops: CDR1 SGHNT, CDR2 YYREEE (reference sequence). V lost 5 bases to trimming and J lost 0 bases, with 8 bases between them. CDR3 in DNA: TGTGCCAGCAGAAGGCGGTTGAACACTGAAGCTTTCTTT. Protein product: CASRRRLNTEAFF.

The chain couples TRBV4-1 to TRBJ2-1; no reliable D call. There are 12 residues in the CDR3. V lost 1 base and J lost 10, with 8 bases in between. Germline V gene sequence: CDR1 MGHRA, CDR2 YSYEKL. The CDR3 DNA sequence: TGCGCCAGCAGCCAAGCTCGCCGGGAGCAGTTCTTC. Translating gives CASSQARREQFF.

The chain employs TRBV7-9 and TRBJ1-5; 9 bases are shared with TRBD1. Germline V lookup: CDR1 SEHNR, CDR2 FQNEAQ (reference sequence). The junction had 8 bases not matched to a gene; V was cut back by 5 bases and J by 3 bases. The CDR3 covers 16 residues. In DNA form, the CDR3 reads TGTGCCAGCAGCACATCGAGGACAGGGGACAATCAGCCCCAGCATTTT. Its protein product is CASSTSRTGDNQPQHF.

The CDR3, as DNA: TGTGCCTGGAGTGTAGGAGCAGGGGGGGAAAAACTGTTTTTT. Translated, it gives CAWSVGAGGEKLFF. This chain links TRBV30 with TRBJ1-4, with TRBD1 identical over 7 bases. Germline V lookup: CDR1 GTSNPN, CDR2 SVGIG (reference sequence). V gave up 0 bases and J gave up 8 bases; unmatched junction bases: 6. This CDR3 has 14 amino acids.

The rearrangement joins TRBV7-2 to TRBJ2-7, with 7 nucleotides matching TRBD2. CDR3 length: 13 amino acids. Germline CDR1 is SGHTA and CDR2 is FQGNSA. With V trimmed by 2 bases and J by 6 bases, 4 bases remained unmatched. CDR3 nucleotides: TGTGCCAGCAGCTTAACCGGGAGGTTCGAGCAGTACTTC. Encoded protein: CASSLTGRFEQYF.

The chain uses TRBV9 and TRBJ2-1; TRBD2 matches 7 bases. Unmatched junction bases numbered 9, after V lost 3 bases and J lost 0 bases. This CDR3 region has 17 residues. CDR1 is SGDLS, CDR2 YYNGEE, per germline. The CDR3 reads CASSGARGGSSYNEQFF. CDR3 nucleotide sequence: TGTGCCAGCAGCGGAGCCCGGGGCGGGAGCTCCTACAATGAGCAGTTCTTC.

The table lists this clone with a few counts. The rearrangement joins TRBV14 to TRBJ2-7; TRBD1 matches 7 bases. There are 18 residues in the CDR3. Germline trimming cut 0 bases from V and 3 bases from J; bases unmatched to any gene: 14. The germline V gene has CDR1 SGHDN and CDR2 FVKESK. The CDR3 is CASSQDLGPGGILYEQYF. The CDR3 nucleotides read TGTGCCAGCAGCCAAGATCTAGGGCCAGGGGGAATCCTCTACGAGCAGTACTTC.

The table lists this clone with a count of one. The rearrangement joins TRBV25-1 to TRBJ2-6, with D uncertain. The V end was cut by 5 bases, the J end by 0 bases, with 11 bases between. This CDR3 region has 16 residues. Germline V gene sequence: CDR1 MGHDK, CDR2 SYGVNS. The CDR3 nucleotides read TGTGCCAGCAGTCGGCTCAGCGTCTCTGGGGCCAACGTCCTGACTTTC. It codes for CASSRLSVSGANVLTF.

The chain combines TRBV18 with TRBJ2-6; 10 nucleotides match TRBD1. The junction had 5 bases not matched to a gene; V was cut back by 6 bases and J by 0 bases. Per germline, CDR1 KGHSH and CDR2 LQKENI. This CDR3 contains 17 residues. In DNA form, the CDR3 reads TGTGCCAGCTCGCAGACAGGGGGCTACTCTGGGGCCAACGTCCTGACTTTC. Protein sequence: CASSQTGGYSGANVLTF.

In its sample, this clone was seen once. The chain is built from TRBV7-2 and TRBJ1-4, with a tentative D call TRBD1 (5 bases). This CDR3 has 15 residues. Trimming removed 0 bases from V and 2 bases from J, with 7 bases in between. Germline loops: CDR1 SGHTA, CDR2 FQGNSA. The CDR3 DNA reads TGTGCCAGCAGCTTAGCGGCAGGGACTAATGAAAAACTGTTTTTT. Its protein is CASSLAAGTNEKLFF.

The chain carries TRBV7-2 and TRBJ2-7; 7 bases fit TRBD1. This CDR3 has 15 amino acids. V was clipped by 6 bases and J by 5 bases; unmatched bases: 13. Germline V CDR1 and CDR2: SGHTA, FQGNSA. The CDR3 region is CASSHRRQGAHEQYF. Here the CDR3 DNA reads TGTGCCAGCAGTCACCGCAGACAGGGTGCCCACGAGCAGTACTTC.

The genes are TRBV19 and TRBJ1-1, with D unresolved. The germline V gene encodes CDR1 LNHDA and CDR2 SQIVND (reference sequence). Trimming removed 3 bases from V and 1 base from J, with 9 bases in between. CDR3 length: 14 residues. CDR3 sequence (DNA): TGTGCCAGTAGTATTGAGCTTGGGAACACTGAAGCTTTCTTT. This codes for CASSIELGNTEAFF.

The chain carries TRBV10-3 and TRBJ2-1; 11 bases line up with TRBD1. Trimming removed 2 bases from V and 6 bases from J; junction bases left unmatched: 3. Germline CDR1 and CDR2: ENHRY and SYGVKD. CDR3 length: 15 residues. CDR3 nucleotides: TGTGCCATCAGTGAGGGACAGGGGGCGTCCAATGAGCAGTTCTTC. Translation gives CAISEGQGASNEQFF.

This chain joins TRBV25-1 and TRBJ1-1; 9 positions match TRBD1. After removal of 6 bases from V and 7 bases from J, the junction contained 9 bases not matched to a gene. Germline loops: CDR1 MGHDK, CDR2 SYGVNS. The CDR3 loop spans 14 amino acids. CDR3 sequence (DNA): TGTGCCAGCAGCTTAACAGGGGGCACGGTTGAAGCTTTCTTT. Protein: CASSLTGGTVEAFF.

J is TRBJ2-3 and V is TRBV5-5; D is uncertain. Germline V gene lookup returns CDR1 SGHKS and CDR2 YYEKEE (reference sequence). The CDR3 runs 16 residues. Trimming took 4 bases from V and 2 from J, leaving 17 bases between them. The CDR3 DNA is TGTGCCAGCAGCGATCATGACGGGTTAATCACAGATACGCAGTATTTT. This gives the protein CASSDHDGLITDTQYF. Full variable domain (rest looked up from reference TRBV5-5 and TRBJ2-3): DAGVTQSPTHLIKTRGQQVTLRCSPISGHKSVSWYQQVLGQGPQFIFQYYEKEERGRGNFPDRFSARQFPNYSSELNVNALLLGDSALYLCASSDHDGLITDTQYFGPGTRLTVL.